The rows below give T cell receptor beta chains drawn from one sample of a study of blood T cell repertoires in COVID-19. The assay was immunoSEQ multiplex PCR, and TCRdb's table has in-frame clones only and misses some. The sample comprises 270,000 or so clones, 86% of which are singletons, and less than 3% rests with the top ten. What was sequenced was peripheral blood. The source of these receptors is a woman in her twenties or thirties with active or convalescent COVID-19. Both conserved end residues are part of each CDR3. Each record gives: J gene, D gene, V gene, clone size, CDR3 DNA, CDR3 protein. D genes are given only for firm matches. Clone size, where shown, is once, few, many, or a class for clones that have expanded.

j_call: TRBJ2-3; d_call: TRBD2; v_call: TRBV2; clone_size: .; cdr3_nt: TGTGCCAGCAGCCCCATAGCGGGGGGGACCACAGATACGCAGTATTTT; cdr3_aa: CASSPIAGGTTDTQYF
j_call: TRBJ2-5; d_call: TRBD1; v_call: TRBV3-1/TRBV3-2; clone_size: .; cdr3_nt: TGTGCCAGCAGCCATCACGACAGGGGCGGGACCCAGTACTTC; cdr3_aa: CASSHHDRGGTQYF
j_call: TRBJ1-2; d_call: TRBD1; v_call: TRBV9; clone_size: .; cdr3_nt: TGTGCCAGCAGCGTAGCGGCCGGGACAGGGGGCAGTGGCTACACCTTC; cdr3_aa: CASSVAAGTGGSGYTF
j_call: TRBJ2-7; d_call: TRBD1; v_call: TRBV5-4; clone_size: .; cdr3_nt: TGTGCCAGCAGCCGGGGGACAGGGGGCAGGTCCTACGAGCAGTACTTC; cdr3_aa: CASSRGTGGRSYEQYF
j_call: TRBJ2-5; d_call: .; v_call: TRBV29-1; clone_size: .; cdr3_nt: TGCAGCGTTGAAGATAGGGTAATCGGGGGGACCCAGTACTTC; cdr3_aa: CSVEDRVIGGTQYF
j_call: TRBJ1-2; d_call: TRBD1; v_call: TRBV2; clone_size: .; cdr3_nt: TGTGCCAGCAGCCGACAGGGGCCGCGATCAAACTATGGCTACACCTTC; cdr3_aa: CASSRQGPRSNYGYTF
j_call: TRBJ1-3; d_call: .; v_call: TRBV19; clone_size: .; cdr3_nt: TGTGCCAGTAGCTACGGACAGACTGGAAACACCATATATTTT; cdr3_aa: CASSYGQTGNTIYF
j_call: TRBJ1-1; d_call: .; v_call: TRBV28; clone_size: .; cdr3_nt: TGTGCCAGCAGTCAACCGGGAGCCGGGGGACACACTGAAGCTTTCTTT; cdr3_aa: CASSQPGAGGHTEAFF
j_call: TRBJ2-5; d_call: TRBD1; v_call: TRBV7-9; clone_size: .; cdr3_nt: TGTGCCAGCAGTCCGCAGACAGGGGGAATGTGGATCGTGGAGACCCAGTACTTC; cdr3_aa: CASSPQTGGMWIVETQYF
j_call: TRBJ1-2; d_call: .; v_call: TRBV19; clone_size: .; cdr3_nt: TGTGCCAGTAGTATAACAGGGACACCCTATGGCTACACCTTC; cdr3_aa: CASSITGTPYGYTF
j_call: TRBJ2-4; d_call: TRBD2; v_call: TRBV6-6; clone_size: .; cdr3_nt: TGTGCCAGCAGGACGACTAGCGGGGGGCCCCATAACATTCAGTACTTC; cdr3_aa: CASRTTSGGPHNIQYF
j_call: TRBJ2-3; d_call: .; v_call: TRBV4-1; clone_size: .; cdr3_nt: TGCGCCAGCAGCCAAGTCCCACAGGGCGCGGTACGGACAGATACGCAGTATTTT; cdr3_aa: CASSQVPQGAVRTDTQYF
j_call: TRBJ2-3; d_call: .; v_call: TRBV5-1; clone_size: .; cdr3_nt: TGCGCCAGCAGCTCGTCGGCGGGGGCAGGCGATACGCAGTATTTT; cdr3_aa: CASSSSAGAGDTQYF
j_call: TRBJ1-2; d_call: .; v_call: TRBV2; clone_size: few; cdr3_nt: TGTGCCAGCAGTGACGGGGTGGGCTATGGCTACACCTTC; cdr3_aa: CASSDGVGYGYTF